This TCR beta chain appears in the sequencing data of a study of cytomegalovirus exposure and HLA in healthy donors. Study as a whole: Among the approximately 380 donors who were genotyped, 81% fell in the genetic ancestry cluster that is associated with self-reported Caucasian donors. The study, taken as a whole, reports: Rare TCR sequences dominated, though some public TCRs recurred in many donors.

This clone was seen only once. What it recognizes is unknown. Per the germline V gene, CDR1 is PRHDT and CDR2 is FYEKMQ (reference sequence). CDR3 length: 11 amino acids. The ends were cut back, 3 bases at V and 6 bases at J, with 6 bases in the middle. With 60 Vbeta and 13 Jbeta primers, the PCR was carried out. The data were produced by immunoSEQ multiplex PCR, yet TCRdb's version contains in-frame clones alone and is incomplete. Of roughly 150,000 clones in the sample, just under 80% were seen once. The sample comprised PBMCs. This receptor was identified in a man in his thirties or forties in good health and CMV-seronegative. This chain links TRBV13 with TRBJ2-7; possible D gene TRBD1, 5 bases. As DNA, the CDR3 is TGTGCCAGCAGCTTGCAGGGCGAGCAGTACTTC. It specifies CASSLQGEQYF.